This entry is about one T cell receptor beta chain. The trim removed 6 bases at V and 4 bases at J, leaving 15 bases unmatched. CDR1 is SGHDT, CDR2 YYEEEE, per germline. This CDR3 spans 16 amino acids. The sample comes from a study of PD-L1 blockade in urothelial cancer. Study details: The number of prior chemotherapy regimens per patient was 0 to 3. Blood gave a median roughly 150,000 T cells.

Each PCR had synthetic TCR analog templates added to it as a spike-in. The repertoire was sequenced with immunoSEQ multiplex PCR; TCRdb's copy has only in-frame clones and lacks some. The table shows tens of thousands of clones, with 80% to 85% occurring only once. Described time point: pretreatment peripheral blood. Patients presented with locally advanced or metastatic urothelial carcinoma. The sequencing here drew on PBMCs, taken around atezolizumab (anti-PD-L1) treatment. This TCR derives from a woman in her 70s with urothelial cancer. This chain joins TRBV5-6 and TRBJ2-7; 8 bases align to TRBD1. The CDR3 region is CASTQRTGNVGYEQYF. The CDR3 DNA is TGTGCCAGCACCCAAAGGACAGGGAACGTCGGATACGAGCAGTACTTC.